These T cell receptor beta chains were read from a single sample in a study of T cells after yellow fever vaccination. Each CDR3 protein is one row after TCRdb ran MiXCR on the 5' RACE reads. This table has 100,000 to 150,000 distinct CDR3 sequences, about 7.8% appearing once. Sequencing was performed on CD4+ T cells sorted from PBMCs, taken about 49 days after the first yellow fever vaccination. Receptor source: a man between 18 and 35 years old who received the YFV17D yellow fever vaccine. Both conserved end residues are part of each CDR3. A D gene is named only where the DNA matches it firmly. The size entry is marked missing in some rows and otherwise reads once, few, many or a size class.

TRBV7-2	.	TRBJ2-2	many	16	TGTGCCAGCAGCTTTAGTCCGGCAGGGAGCGCCGGGGAGCTGTTTTTT	CASSFSPAGSAGELFF
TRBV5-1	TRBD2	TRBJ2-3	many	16	TGCGCCAGCAGCGGATGGACTAGCGGGAACACAGATACGCAGTATTTT	CASSGWTSGNTDTQYF
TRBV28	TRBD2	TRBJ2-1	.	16	TGTGCCAGCAGTGCCCCGAGAGGCGGGGGGGCCAATGAGCAGTTCTTC	CASSAPRGGGANEQFF
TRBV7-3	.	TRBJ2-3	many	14	TGTGCCAGCAGTCCAGGGGGGATTATAGATACGCAGTATTTT	CASSPGGIIDTQYF
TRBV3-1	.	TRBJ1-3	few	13	TGTGCCAGCAGCCCCTCCAGGGGAAACACCATATATTTT	CASSPSRGNTIYF
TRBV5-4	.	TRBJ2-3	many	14	TGTGCCAGCAGCTTCACGGGGAGTGGAGATACGCAGTATTTT	CASSFTGSGDTQYF
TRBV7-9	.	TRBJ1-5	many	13	TGTGCCAGCAGCTTACAGGGCAATCAGCCCCAGCATTTT	CASSLQGNQPQHF
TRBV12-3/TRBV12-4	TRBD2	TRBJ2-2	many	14	TGTGCCAGCAGTTTTGCCGGGGGGAAAGAAGAGCTGTTTTTT	CASSFAGGKEELFF
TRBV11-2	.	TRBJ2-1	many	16	TGTGCCAGCAGCTCCCCACAGGCAGGCTCCTACAATGAGCAGTTCTTC	CASSSPQAGSYNEQFF
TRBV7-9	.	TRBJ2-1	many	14	TGTGCCAGCAGCTTACTTGTTCGGTCTGGTGAGCAGTTCTTC	CASSLLVRSGEQFF
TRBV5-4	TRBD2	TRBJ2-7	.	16	TGTGCCAGCAGCTTGTCAAGCGGGGGGACAATCTACGAGCAGTACTTC	CASSLSSGGTIYEQYF
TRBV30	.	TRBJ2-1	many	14	TGTGCCTGGACTCCCGGGTGGGGGGCCTCTGAGCAGTTCTTC	CAWTPGWGASEQFF
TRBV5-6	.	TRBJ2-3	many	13	TGTGCCAGCAGCAAAAGAAGGGTTTATACGCAGTATTTT	CASSKRRVYTQYF
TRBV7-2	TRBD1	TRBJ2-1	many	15	TGTGCCAGCGGAATGGACAGGGCCTCCTACAATGAGCAGTTCTTC	CASGMDRASYNEQFF
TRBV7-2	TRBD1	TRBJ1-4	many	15	TGTGCCAGCAGCCCGCCGGGACAGGGAAGAGAAAAACTGTTTTTT	CASSPPGQGREKLFF
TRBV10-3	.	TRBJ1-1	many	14	TGTGCCATCGGTGGATTCTCAAGGAACACTGAAGCTTTCTTT	CAIGGFSRNTEAFF